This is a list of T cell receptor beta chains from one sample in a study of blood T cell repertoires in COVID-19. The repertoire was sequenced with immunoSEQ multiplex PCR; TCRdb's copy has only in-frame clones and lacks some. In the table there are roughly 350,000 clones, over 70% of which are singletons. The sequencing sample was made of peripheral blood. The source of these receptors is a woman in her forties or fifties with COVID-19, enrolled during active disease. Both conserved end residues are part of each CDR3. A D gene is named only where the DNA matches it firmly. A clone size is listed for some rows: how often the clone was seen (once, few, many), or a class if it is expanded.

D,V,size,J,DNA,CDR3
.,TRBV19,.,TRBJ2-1,TGTGCCAGTAGTATGGTGGGAGACGGTTACAATGAGCAGTTCTTC,CASSMVGDGYNEQFF
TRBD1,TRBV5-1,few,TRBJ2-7,TGCGCCAGCAGCCGAACCTACACAGGGGCTACCTACGAGCAGTACTTC,CASSRTYTGATYEQYF
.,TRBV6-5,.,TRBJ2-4,TGTGCCAGCAGTTACTCGACAGGTTTGACCATTCAGTACTTC,CASSYSTGLTIQYF
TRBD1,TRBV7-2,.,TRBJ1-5,TGTGCCAGCAGGTCCACCGGGACAGGGGACAATCAGCCCCAGCATTTT,CASRSTGTGDNQPQHF
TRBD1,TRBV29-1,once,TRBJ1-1,TGCAGCGTTGAGACAGGGTATGAGGGGAACACTGAAGCTTTCTTT,CSVETGYEGNTEAFF
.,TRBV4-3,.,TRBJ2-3,TGCGCCAGCAGCCAACAGAGCACAGATACGCAGTATTTT,CASSQQSTDTQYF
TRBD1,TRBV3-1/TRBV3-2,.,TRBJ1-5,TGTGCCAGCAGCCCGGGGACAGGGCGCCCTTTAAATCAGCCCCAGCATTTT,CASSPGTGRPLNQPQHF
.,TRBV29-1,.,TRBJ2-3,TGCAGCGTTGTCAGGAGCACAGATACGCAGTATTTT,CSVVRSTDTQYF
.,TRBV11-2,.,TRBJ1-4,TGTGCCAGCAGCGCGTGGGGGGGTAATAATGAAAAACTGTTTTTT,CASSAWGGNNEKLFF
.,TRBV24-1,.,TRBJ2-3,TGTGCCACCAGTCGAGGACTGAGCACAGATACGCAGTATTTT,CATSRGLSTDTQYF
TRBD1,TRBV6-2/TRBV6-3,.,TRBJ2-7,TGTGCCAGCAGCCTCCAAGGGACAGTCTCCTACGAGCAGTACTTC,CASSLQGTVSYEQYF
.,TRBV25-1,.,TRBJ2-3,TGTGCCAGCAGTGGGTCCCGGTCGATAAGCACAGATACGCAGTATTTT,CASSGSRSISTDTQYF
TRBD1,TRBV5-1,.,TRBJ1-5,TGCGCCAGCAGCCCGGGACAGCTCGCCGGGGGGCCCCAGCATTTT,CASSPGQLAGGPQHF
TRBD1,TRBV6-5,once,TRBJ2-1,TGTGCCAGCAGCCTGGGACAGGTGTCCTACAATGAGCAGTTCTTC,CASSLGQVSYNEQFF
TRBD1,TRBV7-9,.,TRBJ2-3,TGTGCCAGCAGCCAAGACAGGGGCAGGGGTTATACGCAGTATTTT,CASSQDRGRGYTQYF
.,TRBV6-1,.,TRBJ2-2,TGTGCCAGCAGTGAACGTAGGACTAACACCGGGGAGCTGTTTTTT,CASSERRTNTGELFF
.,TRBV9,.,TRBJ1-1,TGTGCCAGCAGCGTAGGAGCGTCACAGAACACTGAAGCTTTCTTT,CASSVGASQNTEAFF
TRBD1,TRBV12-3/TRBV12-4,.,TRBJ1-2,TGTGCCAGCAGCCAGGACAGGGTTGGCTACACCTTC,CASSQDRVGYTF
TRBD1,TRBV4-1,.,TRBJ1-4,TGCGCCAGCAGCCAATTAGGACAGGGACCTAATGAAAAACTGTTTTTT,CASSQLGQGPNEKLFF
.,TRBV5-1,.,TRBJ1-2,TGCGCCAGCAGCTTGGCCGGGGGGACCAACTATGGCTACACCTTC,CASSLAGGTNYGYTF
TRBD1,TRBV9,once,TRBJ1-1,TGTGCCAGCAGCCTCGGGACAGGAAAAAAGAACACTGAAGCTTTCTTT,CASSLGTGKKNTEAFF
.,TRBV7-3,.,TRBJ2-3,TGTGCCAGCAGCCGAATGGGACTTAACACAGATACGCAGTATTTT,CASSRMGLNTDTQYF
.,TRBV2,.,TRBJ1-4,TGTGCCAGCAGCTACAGGGAAGCTAATGAAAAACTGTTTTTT,CASSYREANEKLFF
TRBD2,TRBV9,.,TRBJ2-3,TGTGCCAGCAGCGGAACTAGCGGGGGCACGCAGTATTTT,CASSGTSGGTQYF
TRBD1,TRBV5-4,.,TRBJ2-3,TGTGCCAGCAGCTGGGGACAGGGGACAGATACGCAGTATTTT,CASSWGQGTDTQYF
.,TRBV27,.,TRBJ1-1,TGTGCCAGCGCCCGGACAGTCTCCGTGAACACTGAAGCTTTCTTT,CASARTVSVNTEAFF
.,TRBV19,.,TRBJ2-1,TGTGCCAGTAGTATAATCCGAGGGGGGGGCTACAATGAGCAGTTCTTC,CASSIIRGGGYNEQFF
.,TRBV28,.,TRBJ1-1,TGTGCCAGCAGTCAGGGCGCGGAGGGGAACACTGAAGCTTTCTTT,CASSQGAEGNTEAFF
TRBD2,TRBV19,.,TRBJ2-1,TGTGCCAGTAGTTTGTCTAGCGGGAGTGGGGAGCAGTTCTTC,CASSLSSGSGEQFF
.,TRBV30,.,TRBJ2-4,TGTGCCTGGGGGACTTCTGCCAAAAACATTCAGTACTTC,CAWGTSAKNIQYF
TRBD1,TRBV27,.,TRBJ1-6,TGTGCCAGCAGTTCACCCGACAGGGATGGTATAGGTTCACCCCTCCACTTT,CASSSPDRDGIGSPLHF
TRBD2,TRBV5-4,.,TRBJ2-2,TGTGCCAGCAGCTCGTGGGGACTAGCGGGAGTCACCGGGGAGCTGTTTTTT,CASSSWGLAGVTGELFF
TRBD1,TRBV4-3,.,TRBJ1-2,TGCGCCAGCAGCCAAGGACAGGGAGCCGCCAACTATGGCTACACCTTC,CASSQGQGAANYGYTF
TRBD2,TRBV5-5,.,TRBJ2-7,TGTGCCAGCAGCACACAGCTACGAGCGGGAAGCTACGAGCAGTACTTC,CASSTQLRAGSYEQYF
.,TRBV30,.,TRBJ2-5,TGTGCCTGGAGTGTACCAGGGATTGAGACCCAGTACTTC,CAWSVPGIETQYF
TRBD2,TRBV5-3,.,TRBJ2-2,TGTGCCAGAAGCCCAACAAAGACTAGCGGGAGGGCGTCGAACACCGGGGAGCTGTTTTTT,CARSPTKTSGRASNTGELFF
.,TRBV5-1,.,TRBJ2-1,TGCGCCAGCGGCGCCGGACAGTCCTACAATGAGCAGTTCTTC,CASGAGQSYNEQFF
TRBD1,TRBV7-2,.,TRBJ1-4,TGTGCCAGCAGCCTTGACAGGGGGCGATTTGAAAAACTGTTTTTT,CASSLDRGRFEKLFF
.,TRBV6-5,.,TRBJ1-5,TGTGCCAGCAGCCGAGGGGGGGCTCAGCCCCAGCATTTT,CASSRGGAQPQHF
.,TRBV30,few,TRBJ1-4,TGTGCCTGGAGAATCCGGACAGCTAATGAAAAACTGTTTTTT,CAWRIRTANEKLFF
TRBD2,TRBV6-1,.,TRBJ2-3,TGTGCCAGCAGTGAATGGAGTAGCGGGACCACAGATACGCAGTATTTT,CASSEWSSGTTDTQYF
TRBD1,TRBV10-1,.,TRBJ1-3,TGCGCCAGGACGGACAGGGCCTCTGGAAACACCATATATTTT,CARTDRASGNTIYF
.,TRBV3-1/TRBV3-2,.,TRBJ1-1,TGTGCCAGCCGAACGGGGTCCACGGGCACTGAAGCTTTCTTT,CASRTGSTGTEAFF
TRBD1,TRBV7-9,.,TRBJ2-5,TGTGCCAGCAGCTCCCGTGGACAGGAACAAGAGACCCAGTACTTC,CASSSRGQEQETQYF
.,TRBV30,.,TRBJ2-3,TGTGCCTCAGGCGCGGGGAATCCCACAGATACGCAGTATTTT,CASGAGNPTDTQYF
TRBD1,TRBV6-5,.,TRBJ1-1,TGTGCCAGCAGTCACGACAGGGGATTGAACACTGAAGCTTTCTTT,CASSHDRGLNTEAFF
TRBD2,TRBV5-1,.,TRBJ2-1,TGCGCCAGCAGCGCCGGACTAGCGACCTACAATGAGCAGTTCTTC,CASSAGLATYNEQFF
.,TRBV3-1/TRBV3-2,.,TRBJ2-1,TGTGCCAGCAGCCGCTCAGCAGGGGCGGTATACAATGAGCAGTTCTTC,CASSRSAGAVYNEQFF
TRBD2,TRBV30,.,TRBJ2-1,TGTGCCTGGAGTGTGATGGCGGGAGGCGCGAACAATGAGCAGTTCTTC,CAWSVMAGGANNEQFF
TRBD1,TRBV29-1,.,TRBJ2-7,TGCAGCGCCGATTCCGGGACAGGGGGATTCTACGAGCAGTACTTC,CSADSGTGGFYEQYF
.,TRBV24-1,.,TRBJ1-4,TGTGCCACCAGTGACCCTAGCGGGGGTGATGAAAAACTGTTTTTT,CATSDPSGGDEKLFF
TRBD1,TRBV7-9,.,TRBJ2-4,TGTGCCAGCAGCCCTACAGGGGGCCAGAACATTCAGTACTTC,CASSPTGGQNIQYF
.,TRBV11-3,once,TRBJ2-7,TGTGCCAGCAGCTTAGGTCGCGGGCTCCACTACGAGCAGTACTTC,CASSLGRGLHYEQYF
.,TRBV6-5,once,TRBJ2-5,TGTGCCAGCAGGGATCCGGGAAAGACCCAGTACTTC,CASRDPGKTQYF
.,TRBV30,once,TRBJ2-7,TGTGCCTGGAGTGTTCGAAGCCCTCCTAACGAGCAGTACTTC,CAWSVRSPPNEQYF